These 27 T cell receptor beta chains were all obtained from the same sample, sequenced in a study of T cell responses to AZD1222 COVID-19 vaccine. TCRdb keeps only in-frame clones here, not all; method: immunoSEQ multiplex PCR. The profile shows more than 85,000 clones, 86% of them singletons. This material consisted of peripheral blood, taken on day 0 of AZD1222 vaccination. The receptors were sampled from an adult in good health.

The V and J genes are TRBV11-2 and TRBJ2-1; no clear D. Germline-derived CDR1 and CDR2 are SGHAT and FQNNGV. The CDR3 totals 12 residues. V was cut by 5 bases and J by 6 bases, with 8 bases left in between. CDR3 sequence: CASSPLLNEQFF. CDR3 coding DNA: TGTGCCAGCAGCCCCCTTCTCAATGAGCAGTTCTTC.

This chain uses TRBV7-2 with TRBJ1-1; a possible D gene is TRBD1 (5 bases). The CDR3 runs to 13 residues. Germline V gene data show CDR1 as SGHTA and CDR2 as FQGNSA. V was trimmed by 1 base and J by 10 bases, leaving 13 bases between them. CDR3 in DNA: TGTGCCAGCAGCTTAGGAGGGCGGGGCGGAGCTTTCTTT. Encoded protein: CASSLGGRGGAFF. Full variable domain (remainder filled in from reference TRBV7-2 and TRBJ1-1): GAGVSQSPSNKVTEKGKDVELRCDPISGHTALYWYRQSLGQGLEFLIYFQGNSAPDKSGLPSDRFSAERTGGSVSTLTIQRTQQEDSAVYLCASSLGGRGGAFFGQGTRLTVV.

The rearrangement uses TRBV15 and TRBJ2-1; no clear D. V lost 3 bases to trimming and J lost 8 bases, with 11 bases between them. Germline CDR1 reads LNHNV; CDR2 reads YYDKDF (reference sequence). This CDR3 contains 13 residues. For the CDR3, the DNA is TGTGCCACCAGCAGCACAGCACCGCATGAGCAGTTCTTC. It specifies CATSSTAPHEQFF.

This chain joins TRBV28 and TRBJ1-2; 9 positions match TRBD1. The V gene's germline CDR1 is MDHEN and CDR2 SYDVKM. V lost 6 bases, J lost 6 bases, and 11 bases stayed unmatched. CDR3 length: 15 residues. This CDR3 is CASREQGAELNGYTF. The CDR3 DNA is TGTGCCAGCAGGGAACAGGGGGCGGAATTAAATGGCTACACCTTC.

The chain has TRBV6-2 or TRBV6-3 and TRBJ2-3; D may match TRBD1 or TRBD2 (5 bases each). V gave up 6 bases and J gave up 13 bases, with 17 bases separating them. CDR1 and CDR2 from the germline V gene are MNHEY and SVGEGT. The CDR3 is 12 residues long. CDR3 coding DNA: TGTGCCAGCAGCCGAACCGCCGGGGCCGAGTATTTT. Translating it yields CASSRTAGAEYF.

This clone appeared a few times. The CDR3 DNA follows: TGTGCCAGTAGTATGCAGCCGGAGACCCAGTACTTC. This translates into CASSMQPETQYF. The chain couples TRBV19 to TRBJ2-5, with D unclear. V gave up 3 bases and J gave up 5 bases, with 7 bases separating them. The germline V gene has CDR1 LNHDA and CDR2 SQIVND (reference sequence). This CDR3 region has 12 residues.

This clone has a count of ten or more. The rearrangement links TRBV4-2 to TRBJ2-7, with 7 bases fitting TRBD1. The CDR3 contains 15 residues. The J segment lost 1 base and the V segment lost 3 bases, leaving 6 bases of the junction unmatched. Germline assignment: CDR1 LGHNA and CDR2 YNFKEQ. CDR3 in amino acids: CASSQSGTASYEQYF. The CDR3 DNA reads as TGTGCCAGCAGCCAGTCCGGGACAGCATCCTACGAGCAGTACTTC.

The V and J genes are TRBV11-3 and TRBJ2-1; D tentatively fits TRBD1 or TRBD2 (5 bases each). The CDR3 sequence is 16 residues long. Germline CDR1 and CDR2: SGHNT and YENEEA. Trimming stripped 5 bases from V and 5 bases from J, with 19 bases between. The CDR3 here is CASSMSGTQLNNEQFF. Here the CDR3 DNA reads TGTGCCAGCAGCATGTCGGGGACCCAGCTTAACAATGAGCAGTTCTTC.

The CDR3, as DNA: TGTGCCAGCAGACCCAGTGGGGTCGTCTACAATGAGCAGTTCTTC. Encoded protein: CASRPSGVVYNEQFF. This chain connects TRBV5-4 to TRBJ2-1; D uncertain. CDR1 SGHNT and CDR2 YYREEE come from the germline V gene (reference sequence). The CDR3 sequence is 15 residues long. Between the trimmed V and J ends, which lost 5 bases and 3 bases, there was a span of 15 bases.

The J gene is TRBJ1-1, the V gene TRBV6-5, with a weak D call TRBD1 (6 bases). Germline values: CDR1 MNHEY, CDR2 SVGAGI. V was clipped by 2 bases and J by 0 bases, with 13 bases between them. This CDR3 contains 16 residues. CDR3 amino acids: CASSYTRGHMNTEAFF. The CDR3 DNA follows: TGTGCCAGCAGTTACACGCGGGGACACATGAACACTGAAGCTTTCTTT.

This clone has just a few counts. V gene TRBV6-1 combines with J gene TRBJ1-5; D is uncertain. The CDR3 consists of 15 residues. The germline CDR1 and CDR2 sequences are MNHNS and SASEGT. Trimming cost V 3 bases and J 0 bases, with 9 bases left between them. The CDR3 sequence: CASSDRLDSNQPQHF. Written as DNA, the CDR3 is TGTGCCAGCAGTGACAGGTTAGATAGCAATCAGCCCCAGCATTTT.

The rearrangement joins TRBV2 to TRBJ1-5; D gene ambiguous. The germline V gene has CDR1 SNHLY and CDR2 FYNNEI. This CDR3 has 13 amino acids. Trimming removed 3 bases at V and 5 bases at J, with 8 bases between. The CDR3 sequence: CASSEVSYQPQHF. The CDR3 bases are TGTGCCAGCAGTGAGGTGAGCTATCAGCCCCAGCATTTT.

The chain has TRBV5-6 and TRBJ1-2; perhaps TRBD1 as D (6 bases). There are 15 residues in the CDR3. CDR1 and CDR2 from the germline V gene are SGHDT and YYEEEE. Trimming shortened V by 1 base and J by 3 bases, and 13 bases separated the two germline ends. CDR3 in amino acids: CASSLYGQLYYGYTF. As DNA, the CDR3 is TGTGCCAGCAGCTTGTACGGACAGCTATACTATGGCTACACCTTC.

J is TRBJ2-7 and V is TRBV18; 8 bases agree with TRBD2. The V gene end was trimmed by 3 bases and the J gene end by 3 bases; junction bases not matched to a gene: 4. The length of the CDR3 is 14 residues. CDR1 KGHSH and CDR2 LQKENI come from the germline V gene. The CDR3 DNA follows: TGTGCCAGCTCACCGGGGCGGGAGGACTACGAGCAGTACTTC. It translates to CASSPGREDYEQYF.

This CDR3 is CASSRGEAREYDEQYF. The CDR3, as DNA: TGTGCCAGCAGCCGCGGGGAAGCCCGAGAATATGACGAGCAGTACTTC. The genes are TRBV14 and TRBJ2-7, with D possibly matching TRBD2 (6 bases). Germline V CDR1 and CDR2: SGHDN, FVKESK. The length of the CDR3 is 16 residues. V lost 4 bases to trimming and J lost 5 bases, with 21 bases between them.

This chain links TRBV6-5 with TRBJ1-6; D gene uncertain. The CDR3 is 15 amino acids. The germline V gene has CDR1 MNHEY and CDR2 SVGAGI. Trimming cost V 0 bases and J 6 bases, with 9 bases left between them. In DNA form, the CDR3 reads TGTGCCAGCAGTTACTCGTTGGGCCCTAATTCACCCCTCCACTTT. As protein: CASSYSLGPNSPLHF.

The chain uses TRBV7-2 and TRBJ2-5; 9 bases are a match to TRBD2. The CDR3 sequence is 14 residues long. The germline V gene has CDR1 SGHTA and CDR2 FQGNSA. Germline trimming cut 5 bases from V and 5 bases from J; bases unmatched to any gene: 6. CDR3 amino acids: CASSGGRAGETQYF. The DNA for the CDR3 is TGTGCCAGCAGCGGCGGGAGGGCCGGTGAGACCCAGTACTTC.

The CDR3 coding sequence is TGTGCCAGCTCACCATCGCAGGAATTCACTGAAGCTTTCTTT. Its protein product is CASSPSQEFTEAFF. The chain joins TRBV18 to TRBJ1-1; D ambiguous. The CDR3 is 14 residues long. V was trimmed by 2 bases and J by 4 bases, leaving 11 bases between them. Germline V gene lookup returns CDR1 KGHSH and CDR2 LQKENI.

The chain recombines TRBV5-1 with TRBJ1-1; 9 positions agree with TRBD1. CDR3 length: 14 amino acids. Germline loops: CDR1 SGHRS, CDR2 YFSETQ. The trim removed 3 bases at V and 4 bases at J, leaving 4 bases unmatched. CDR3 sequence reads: CASSWGTGSTEAFF. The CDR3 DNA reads TGCGCCAGCAGCTGGGGGACAGGGAGCACTGAAGCTTTCTTT.

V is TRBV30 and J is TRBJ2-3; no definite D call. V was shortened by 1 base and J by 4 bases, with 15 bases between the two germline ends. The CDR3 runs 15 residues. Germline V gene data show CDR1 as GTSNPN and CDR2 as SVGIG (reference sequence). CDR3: CAWSARMAGADTQYF. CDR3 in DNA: TGTGCCTGGAGTGCCCGAATGGCTGGGGCAGATACGCAGTATTTT.

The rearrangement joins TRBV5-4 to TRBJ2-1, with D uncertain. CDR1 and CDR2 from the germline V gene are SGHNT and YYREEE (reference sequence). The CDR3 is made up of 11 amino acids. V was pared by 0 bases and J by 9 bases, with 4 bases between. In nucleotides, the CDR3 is TGTGCCAGCAGCTTGGGGGTTGAGCAGTTCTTC. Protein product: CASSLGVEQFF.

The CDR3: CASSLGDREDTGELFF. The CDR3, as DNA: TGCGCCAGCAGCTTGGGAGACAGGGAGGACACCGGGGAGCTGTTTTTT. The chain is built from TRBV5-1 and TRBJ2-2; TRBD1 might be the D (7 bases). The CDR3 is made up of 16 amino acids. Germline V gives CDR1 SGHRS, CDR2 YFSETQ. V was clipped by 0 bases and J by 3 bases, with 12 bases between them.

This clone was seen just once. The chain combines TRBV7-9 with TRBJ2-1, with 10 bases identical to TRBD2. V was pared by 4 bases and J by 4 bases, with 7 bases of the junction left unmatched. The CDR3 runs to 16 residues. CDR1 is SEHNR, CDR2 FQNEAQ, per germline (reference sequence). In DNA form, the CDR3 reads TGTGCCAGCAGCTCCCTATTAGCGGGAGGTTACAATGAGCAGTTCTTC. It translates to CASSSLLAGGYNEQFF.

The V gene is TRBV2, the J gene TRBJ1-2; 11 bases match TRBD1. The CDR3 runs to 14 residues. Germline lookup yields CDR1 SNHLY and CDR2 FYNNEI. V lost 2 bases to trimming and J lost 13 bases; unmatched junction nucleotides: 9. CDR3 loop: CASSETRGQGAPTF. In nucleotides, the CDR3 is TGTGCCAGCAGTGAAACCCGAGGACAGGGGGCGCCCACCTTC.

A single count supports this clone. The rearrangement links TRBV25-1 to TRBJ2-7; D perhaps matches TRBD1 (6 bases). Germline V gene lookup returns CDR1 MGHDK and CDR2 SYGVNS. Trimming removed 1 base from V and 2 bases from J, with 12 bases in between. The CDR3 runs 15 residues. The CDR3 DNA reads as TGTGCCAGCAGTGAATCGGCAGGGGCCACCTACGAGCAGTACTTC. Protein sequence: CASSESAGATYEQYF.

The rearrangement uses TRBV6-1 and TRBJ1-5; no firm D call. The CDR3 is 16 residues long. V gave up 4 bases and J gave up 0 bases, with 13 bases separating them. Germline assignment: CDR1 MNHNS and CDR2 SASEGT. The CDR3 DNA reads TGTGCCAGCAGTGTGCTTTCAGGCTATAGCAATCAGCCCCAGCATTTT. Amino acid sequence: CASSVLSGYSNQPQHF.

The CDR3 DNA reads TGTGCCAGCAGCTTTAGTCAGGCCCCGGGGGAGCAGTACTTC. Its translation is CASSFSQAPGEQYF. The chain has TRBV7-3 and TRBJ2-7; TRBD2 is a possible D gene (5 bases). V was trimmed by 3 bases and J by 7 bases, leaving 16 bases between them. This CDR3 region has 14 residues. Per the germline V gene, CDR1 is SGHTA and CDR2 is FQGTGA.